The clone carrying this T cell receptor beta chain was counted a few times. What it binds is not known. This sample is drawn from a study of blood T cells in healthy people across ages. The study, taken as a whole, reports: CMV infection status of these donors was not known. Per-million-T-cell TCR beta diversity fell roughly linearly with age.

A J-beta primer mix and a sample-barcoded 5' primer were used in a second PCR of about 7 to 12 cycles. TCRdb independently ran MiXCR on the 5' RACE reads; one entry per CDR3 protein. Of nearly 1 million distinct CDR3 sequences listed, 45% to 60% were seen once; the top ten hold roughly a fifth. Each sample used at least 7 million PBMCs. There are 17 residues in the CDR3. CDR1 and CDR2 (germline): LGHNA, YNFKEQ. Unmatched junction bases numbered 7, after V lost 1 base and J lost 1 base. Sequencing used blood. The TCR sequence derives from a woman aged 55-70 years in good health. V usage is TRBV4-2 and J usage is TRBJ2-1; 7 nucleotides match TRBD2. CDR3 DNA: TGTGCCAGCAGCCAAGGACCCGGACTAGGTTCCTACAATGAGCAGTTCTTC. Protein: CASSQGPGLGSYNEQFF.